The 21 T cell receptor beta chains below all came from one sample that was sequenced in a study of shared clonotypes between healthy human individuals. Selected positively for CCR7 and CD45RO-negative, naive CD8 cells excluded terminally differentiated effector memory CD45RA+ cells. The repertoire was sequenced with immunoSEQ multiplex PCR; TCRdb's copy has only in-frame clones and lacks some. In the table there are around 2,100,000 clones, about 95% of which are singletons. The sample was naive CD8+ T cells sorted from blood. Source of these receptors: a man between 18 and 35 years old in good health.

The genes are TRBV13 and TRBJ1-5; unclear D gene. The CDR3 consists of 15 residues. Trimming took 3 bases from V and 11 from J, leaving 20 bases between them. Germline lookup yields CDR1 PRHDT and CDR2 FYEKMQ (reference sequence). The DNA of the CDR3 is TGTGCCAGCAGCTTCGGACGGCCCCTAGTCGAGACCCAGCATTTT. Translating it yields CASSFGRPLVETQHF.

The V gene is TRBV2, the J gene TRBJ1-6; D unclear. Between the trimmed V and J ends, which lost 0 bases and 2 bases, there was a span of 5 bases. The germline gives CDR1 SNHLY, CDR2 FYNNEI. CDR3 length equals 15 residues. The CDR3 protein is CASSEAQAYNSPLHF. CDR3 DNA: TGTGCCAGCAGTGAAGCCCAGGCCTATAATTCACCCCTCCACTTT.

The CDR3 region is CASSPRGSSYNSPLHF. The CDR3 DNA reads as TGTGCCAGCAGCCCCCGGGGGAGCAGTTATAATTCACCCCTCCACTTT. J is TRBJ1-6 and V is TRBV7-2, with D tentatively TRBD1 (5 bases). The length of the CDR3 is 16 residues. Germline V gene sequence: CDR1 SGHTA, CDR2 FQGNSA. Between the trimmed V and J ends, which lost 5 bases and 4 bases, there was a span of 15 bases.

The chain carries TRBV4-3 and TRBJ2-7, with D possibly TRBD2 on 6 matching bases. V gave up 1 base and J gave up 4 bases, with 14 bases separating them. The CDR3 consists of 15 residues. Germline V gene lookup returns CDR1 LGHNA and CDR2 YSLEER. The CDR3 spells CASSQGRAGGYEQYF. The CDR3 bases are TGCGCCAGCAGCCAAGGCCGCGCCGGGGGTTACGAGCAGTACTTC.

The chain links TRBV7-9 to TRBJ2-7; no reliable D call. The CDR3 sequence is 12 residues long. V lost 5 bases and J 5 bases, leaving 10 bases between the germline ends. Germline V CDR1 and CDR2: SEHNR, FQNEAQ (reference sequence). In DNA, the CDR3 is TGTGCCAGCAGCCAAACGAAGGACGAGCAGTACTTC. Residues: CASSQTKDEQYF. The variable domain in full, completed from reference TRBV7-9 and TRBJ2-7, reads DTGVSQNPRHKITKRGQNVTFRCDPISEHNRLYWYRQTLGQGPEFLTYFQNEAQLEKSRLLSDRFSAERPKGSFSTLEIQRTEQGDSAMYLCASSQTKDEQYFGPGTRLTVT.

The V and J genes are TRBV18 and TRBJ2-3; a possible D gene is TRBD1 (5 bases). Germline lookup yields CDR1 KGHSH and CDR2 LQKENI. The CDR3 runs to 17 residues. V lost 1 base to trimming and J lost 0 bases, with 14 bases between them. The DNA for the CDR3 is TGTGCCAGCTCACCACAGACAGCAGCACCTAGCACAGATACGCAGTATTTT. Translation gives CASSPQTAAPSTDTQYF.

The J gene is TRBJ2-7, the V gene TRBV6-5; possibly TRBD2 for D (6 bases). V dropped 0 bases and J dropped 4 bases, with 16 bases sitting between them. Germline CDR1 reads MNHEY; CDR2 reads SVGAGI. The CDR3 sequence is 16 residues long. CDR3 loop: CASSYSTGEVWYEQYF. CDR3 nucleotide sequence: TGTGCCAGCAGTTACTCGACGGGAGAGGTGTGGTACGAGCAGTACTTC.

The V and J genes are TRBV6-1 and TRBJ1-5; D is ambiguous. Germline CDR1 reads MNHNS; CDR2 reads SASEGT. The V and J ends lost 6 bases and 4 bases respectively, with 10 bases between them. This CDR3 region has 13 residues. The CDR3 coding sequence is TGTGCCAGCAGCCGGATACTTAATCAGCCCCAGCATTTT. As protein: CASSRILNQPQHF.

DNA of the CDR3: TGTGCCAGTAGTCCTTATTTAGCGGGAGATGGTGCAGATACGCAGTATTTT. Translating it yields CASSPYLAGDGADTQYF. The rearrangement links TRBV19 to TRBJ2-3; 9 bases fit TRBD2. The CDR3 is 17 residues long. With V trimmed by 5 bases and J by 4 bases, 13 bases remained unmatched. CDR1 is LNHDA and CDR2 is SQIVND in the germline V gene (reference sequence).

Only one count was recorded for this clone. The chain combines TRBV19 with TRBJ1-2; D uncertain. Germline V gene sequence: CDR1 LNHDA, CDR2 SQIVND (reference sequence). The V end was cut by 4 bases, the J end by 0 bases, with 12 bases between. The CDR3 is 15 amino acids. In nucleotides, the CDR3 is TGTGCCAGTAGTAACGGACGGCTAACTAACTATGGCTACACCTTC. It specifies CASSNGRLTNYGYTF.

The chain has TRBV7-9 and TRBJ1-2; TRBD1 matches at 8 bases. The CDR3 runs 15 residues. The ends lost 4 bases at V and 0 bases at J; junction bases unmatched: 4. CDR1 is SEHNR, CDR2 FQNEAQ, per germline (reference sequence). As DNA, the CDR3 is TGTGCCAGCAGCTATGGGACAGGATCTAACTATGGCTACACCTTC. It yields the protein CASSYGTGSNYGYTF.

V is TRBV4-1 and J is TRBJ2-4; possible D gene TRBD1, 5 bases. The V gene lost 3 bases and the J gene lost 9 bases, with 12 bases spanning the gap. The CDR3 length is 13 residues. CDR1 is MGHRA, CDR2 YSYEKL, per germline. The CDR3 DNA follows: TGCGCCAGCAGCCAGGGGCCCAACAGCATTCAGTACTTC. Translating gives CASSQGPNSIQYF.

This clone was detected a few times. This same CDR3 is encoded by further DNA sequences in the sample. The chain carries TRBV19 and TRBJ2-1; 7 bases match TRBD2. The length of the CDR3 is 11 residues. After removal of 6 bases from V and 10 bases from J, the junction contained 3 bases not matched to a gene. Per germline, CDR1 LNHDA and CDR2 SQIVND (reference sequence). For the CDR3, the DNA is TGTGCCAGTAGGACCGGGGGGGAGCAGTTCTTC. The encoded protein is CASRTGGEQFF.

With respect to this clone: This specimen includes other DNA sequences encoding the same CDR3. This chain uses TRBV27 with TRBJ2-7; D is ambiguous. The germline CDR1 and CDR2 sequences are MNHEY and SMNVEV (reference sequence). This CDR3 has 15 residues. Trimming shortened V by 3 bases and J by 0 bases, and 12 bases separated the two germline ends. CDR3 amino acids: CASSFGVGSSYEQYF. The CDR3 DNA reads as TGTGCCAGCAGTTTTGGCGTCGGAAGCTCCTACGAGCAGTACTTC.

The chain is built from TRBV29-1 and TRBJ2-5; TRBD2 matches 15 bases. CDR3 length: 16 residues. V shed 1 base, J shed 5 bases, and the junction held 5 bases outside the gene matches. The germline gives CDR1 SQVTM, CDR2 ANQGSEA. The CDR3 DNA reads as TGCAGCGTTGAAGGGACTAGCGGGGGGGAAGGGGAGACCCAGTACTTC. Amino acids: CSVEGTSGGEGETQYF.

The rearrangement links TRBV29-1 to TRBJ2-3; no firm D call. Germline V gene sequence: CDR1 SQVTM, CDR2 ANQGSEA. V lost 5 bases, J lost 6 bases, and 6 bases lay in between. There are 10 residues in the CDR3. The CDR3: CSVQADTQYF. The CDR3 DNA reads TGCAGCGTTCAGGCGGATACGCAGTATTTT.

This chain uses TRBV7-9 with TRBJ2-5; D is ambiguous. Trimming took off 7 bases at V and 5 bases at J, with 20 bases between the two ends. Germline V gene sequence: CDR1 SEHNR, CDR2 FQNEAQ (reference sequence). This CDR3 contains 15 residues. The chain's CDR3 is CASKPSSRLGETQYF. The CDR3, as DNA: TGTGCCAGCAAACCCAGCTCACGACTTGGGGAGACCCAGTACTTC.

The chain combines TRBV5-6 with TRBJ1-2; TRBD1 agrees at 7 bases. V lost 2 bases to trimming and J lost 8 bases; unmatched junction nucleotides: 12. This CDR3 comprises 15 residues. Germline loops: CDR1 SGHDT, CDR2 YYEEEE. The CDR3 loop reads CASSFIISTGPGYTF. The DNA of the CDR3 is TGTGCCAGCAGCTTCATCATCTCGACAGGGCCAGGCTACACCTTC.

The CDR3 reads CASSYIGDRGNTEAFF. For the CDR3, the DNA is TGTGCCAGCAGTTACATCGGTGACAGGGGGAACACTGAAGCTTTCTTT. The chain couples TRBV6-5 to TRBJ1-1, with 8 bases fitting TRBD1. V was pared by 2 bases and J by 1 base, with 6 bases of the junction left unmatched. Germline values: CDR1 MNHEY, CDR2 SVGAGI. The length of the CDR3 is 16 residues.

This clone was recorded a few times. CDR3 loop: CASSPRTGFNEQYF. For the CDR3, the DNA is TGCGCCAGCAGCCCCCGGACAGGGTTTAACGAGCAGTACTTC. The J gene is TRBJ2-7, the V gene TRBV4-1; 8 nucleotides align to TRBD1. Germline-derived CDR1 and CDR2 are MGHRA and YSYEKL. With 4 bases clipped from V and 5 bases from J, the junction kept 7 bases outside the gene matches. The CDR3 runs to 14 residues.

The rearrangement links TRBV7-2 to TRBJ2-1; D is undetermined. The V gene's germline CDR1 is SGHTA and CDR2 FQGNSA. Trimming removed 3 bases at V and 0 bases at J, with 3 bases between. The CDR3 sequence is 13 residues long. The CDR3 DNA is TGTGCCAGCAGCTTCCACTCCTACAATGAGCAGTTCTTC. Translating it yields CASSFHSYNEQFF.